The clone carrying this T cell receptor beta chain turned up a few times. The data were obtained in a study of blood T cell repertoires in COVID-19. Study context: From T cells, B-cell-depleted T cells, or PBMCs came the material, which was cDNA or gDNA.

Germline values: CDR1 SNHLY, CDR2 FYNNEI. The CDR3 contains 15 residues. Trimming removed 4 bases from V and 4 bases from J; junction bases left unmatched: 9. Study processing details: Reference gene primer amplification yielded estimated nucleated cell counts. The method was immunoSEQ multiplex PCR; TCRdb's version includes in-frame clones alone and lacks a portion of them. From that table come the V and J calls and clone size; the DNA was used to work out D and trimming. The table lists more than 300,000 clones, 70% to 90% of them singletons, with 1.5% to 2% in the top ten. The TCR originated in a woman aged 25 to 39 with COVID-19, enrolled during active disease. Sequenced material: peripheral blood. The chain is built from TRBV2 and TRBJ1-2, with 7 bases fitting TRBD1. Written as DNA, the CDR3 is TGTGCCAGCAGTGTTGTTTCGGGGACAGCCTATGGCTACACCTTC. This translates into CASSVVSGTAYGYTF.